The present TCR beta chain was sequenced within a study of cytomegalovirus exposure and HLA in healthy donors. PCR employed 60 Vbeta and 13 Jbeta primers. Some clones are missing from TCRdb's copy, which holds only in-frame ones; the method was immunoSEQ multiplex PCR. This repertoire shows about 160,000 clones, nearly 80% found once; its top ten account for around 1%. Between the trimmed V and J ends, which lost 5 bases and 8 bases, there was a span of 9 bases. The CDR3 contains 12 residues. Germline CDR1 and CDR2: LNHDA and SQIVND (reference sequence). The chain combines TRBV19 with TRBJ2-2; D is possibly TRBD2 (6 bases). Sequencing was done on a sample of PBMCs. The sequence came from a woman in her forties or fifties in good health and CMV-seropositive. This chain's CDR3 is CASSPGTGELFF. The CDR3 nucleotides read TGTGCCAGTAGTCCTGGGACTGGGGAGCTGTTTTTT. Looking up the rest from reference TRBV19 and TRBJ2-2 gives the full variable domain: DGGITQSPKYLFRKEGQNVTLSCEQNLNHDAMYWYRQDPGQGLRLIYYSQIVNDFQKGDIAEGYSVSREKKESFPLTVTSAQKNPTAFYLCASSPGTGELFFGEGSRLTVL.